These 3 T cell receptor beta chains share one sample of origin, sequenced in a study of T cell repertoires in cytomegalovirus infection. Their recognized antigens are unknown. TCRdb called the reads again in MiXCR, with one record for every CDR3 protein. The table shows just under 500,000 distinct CDR3 sequences, with 30% to 35% occurring only once. Sequencing used cultured PBMCs, obtained from culture after CMV antigen stimulation. These receptors were collected from a human donor in good health (CMV status not recorded). Some clones in this sample may be carry-over from other donors' samples.

This clonotype has more than one count but fewer than ten. The chain is built from TRBV24-1 and TRBJ2-2; D gene ambiguous. Germline V gives CDR1 KGHDR, CDR2 SFDVKD. CDR3 size: 19 residues. V dropped 7 bases and J dropped 0 bases, with 23 bases sitting between them. As DNA, the CDR3 is TGTGCCACCAGCGGTAGGGCGGATTCACCCCTCGCGAACACCGGGGAGCTGTTTTTT. Translating gives CATSGRADSPLANTGELFF.

There are a few counts of this clonotype. The V gene is TRBV5-1, the J gene TRBJ2-5; D is uncertain. Germline CDR1 is SGHRS and CDR2 is YFSETQ. V lost 0 bases and J 0 bases, leaving 9 bases between the germline ends. CDR3 length equals 15 residues. Written as DNA, the CDR3 is TGCGCCAGCAGCTTGGCCGTACGGGACCAAGAGACCCAGTACTTC. It encodes CASSLAVRDQETQYF. The variable domain in full, completed from reference TRBV5-1 and TRBJ2-5, reads KAGVTQTPRYLIKTRGQQVTLSCSPISGHRSVSWYQQTPGQGLQFLFEYFSETQRNKGNFPGRFSGRQFSNSRSEMNVSTLELGDSALYLCASSLAVRDQETQYFGPGTRLLVL.

Only a few counts were recorded for this clonotype. V is TRBV24-1 and J is TRBJ2-7; TRBD2 aligns across 9 bases. CDR3 length: 16 amino acids. V lost 0 bases to trimming and J lost 2 bases; unmatched junction nucleotides: 4. CDR1 and CDR2 (germline): KGHDR, SFDVKD. DNA of the CDR3: TGTGCCACCAGTGATTTGAGTCTAGCGGGAACCTACGAGCAGTACTTC. Amino acid sequence: CATSDLSLAGTYEQYF.